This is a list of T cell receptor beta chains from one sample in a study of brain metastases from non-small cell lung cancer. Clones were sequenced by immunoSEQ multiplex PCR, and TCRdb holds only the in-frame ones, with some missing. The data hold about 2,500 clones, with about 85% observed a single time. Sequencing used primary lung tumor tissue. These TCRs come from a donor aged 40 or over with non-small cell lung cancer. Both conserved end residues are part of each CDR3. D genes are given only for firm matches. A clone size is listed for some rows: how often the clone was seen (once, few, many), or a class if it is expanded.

CDR3 protein: CASSPTSGEYEQYF
CDR3 DNA: TGCGCCAGCAGCCCGACTAGCGGGGAGTACGAGCAGTACTTC
J gene: TRBJ2-7
V gene: TRBV4-1
D gene: TRBD2
clone size: NA

CDR3 protein: CATRGLAGVGDTQYF
CDR3 DNA: TGTGCCACACGCGGACTAGCGGGGGTTGGAGATACGCAGTATTTT
J gene: TRBJ2-3
V gene: TRBV10-3
D gene: TRBD2
clone size: NA

CDR3 protein: CASSIGHLQETQYF
CDR3 DNA: TGTGCCAGTAGTATAGGACACCTCCAAGAGACCCAGTACTTC
J gene: TRBJ2-5
V gene: TRBV19
D gene: NA
clone size: NA

CDR3 protein: CASSPRPGSNTEAFF
CDR3 DNA: TGCGCCAGCAGTCCCCGGCCGGGATCGAACACTGAAGCTTTCTTT
J gene: TRBJ1-1
V gene: TRBV5-1
D gene: NA
clone size: few

CDR3 protein: CASSFGGTGVTDMQYF
CDR3 DNA: TGTGCCAGTAGTTTTGGGGGGACAGGCGTTACAGATATGCAGTATTTT
J gene: TRBJ2-3
V gene: TRBV19
D gene: TRBD1
clone size: NA

CDR3 protein: CASRAFVGGTEAFF
CDR3 DNA: TGTGCCAGCAGAGCCTTTGTAGGGGGCACTGAAGCTTTCTTT
J gene: TRBJ1-1
V gene: TRBV9
D gene: NA
clone size: NA

CDR3 protein: CASSPMAALSYEQYF
CDR3 DNA: TGTGCCAGCAGCCCCATGGCAGCCCTTTCCTACGAGCAGTACTTC
J gene: TRBJ2-7
V gene: TRBV6-5
D gene: NA
clone size: NA

CDR3 protein: CASSQAQGQVETQYF
CDR3 DNA: TGTGCCAGCAGTCAAGCGCAGGGGCAGGTGGAGACCCAGTACTTC
J gene: TRBJ2-5
V gene: TRBV3-1/TRBV3-2
D gene: NA
clone size: NA

CDR3 protein: CASSPRSRLGGYTF
CDR3 DNA: TGTGCCAGCTCCCCCCGGAGTAGGTTGGGCGGCTACACCTTC
J gene: TRBJ1-2
V gene: TRBV27
D gene: NA
clone size: NA

CDR3 protein: CASSPTPGQRAGYTF
CDR3 DNA: TGTGCCAGCAGCCCTACCCCGGGCCAGAGGGCTGGCTACACCTTC
J gene: TRBJ1-2
V gene: TRBV5-6
D gene: NA
clone size: NA

CDR3 protein: CASSSPLALDLYEQYF
CDR3 DNA: TGTGCCAGCAGCTCGCCCCTAGCTTTGGATTTGTACGAGCAGTACTTC
J gene: TRBJ2-7
V gene: TRBV11-3
D gene: NA
clone size: NA

CDR3 protein: CASSDVPTGWSGKSYEQYF
CDR3 DNA: TGTGCCAGCAGTGACGTACCAACAGGGTGGAGCGGGAAATCCTACGAGCAGTACTTC
J gene: TRBJ2-7
V gene: TRBV2
D gene: NA
clone size: few

CDR3 protein: CASSRGLAGARQETQYF
CDR3 DNA: TGTGCCAGCAGCCGGGGACTAGCGGGAGCGCGACAAGAGACCCAGTACTTC
J gene: TRBJ2-5
V gene: TRBV7-7
D gene: TRBD2
clone size: NA

CDR3 protein: CASSPPGGSYEQYF
CDR3 DNA: TGTGCCAGCTCACCACCGGGCGGGTCCTACGAGCAGTACTTC
J gene: TRBJ2-7
V gene: TRBV18
D gene: NA
clone size: NA

CDR3 protein: CASRGDGGTKAFF
CDR3 DNA: TGTGCCAGCAGAGGGGATGGGGGCACTAAAGCTTTCTTT
J gene: TRBJ1-1
V gene: TRBV28
D gene: NA
clone size: NA

CDR3 protein: CASSPPITDRVGYTF
CDR3 DNA: TGTGCCAGCTCACCGCCGATTACGGACAGGGTAGGCTACACCTTC
J gene: TRBJ1-2
V gene: TRBV18
D gene: TRBD1
clone size: NA

CDR3 protein: CASSLRDSYNSPLHF
CDR3 DNA: TGTGCCAGCAGCTTGCGGGACTCCTATAATTCACCCCTCCACTTT
J gene: TRBJ1-6
V gene: TRBV5-6
D gene: NA
clone size: NA

CDR3 protein: CASSLSGSLSPYEQYF
CDR3 DNA: TGTGCCAGCAGCTTATCCGGAAGCCTTTCCCCCTACGAGCAGTACTTC
J gene: TRBJ2-7
V gene: TRBV7-9
D gene: NA
clone size: NA

CDR3 protein: CASTSTGVLGEQYF
CDR3 DNA: TGTGCCAGTACCTCGACGGGAGTGCTGGGGGAGCAGTACTTC
J gene: TRBJ2-7
V gene: TRBV19
D gene: NA
clone size: NA

CDR3 protein: CASSQTSGSYNEQFF
CDR3 DNA: TGTGCCAGCAGCCAAACTAGCGGATCTTACAATGAGCAGTTCTTC
J gene: TRBJ2-1
V gene: TRBV6-5
D gene: TRBD2
clone size: once

CDR3 protein: CASSLTEAGELFF
CDR3 DNA: TGTGCCAGTAGTTTGACCGAGGCCGGGGAGCTGTTTTTT
J gene: TRBJ2-2
V gene: TRBV19
D gene: NA
clone size: NA

CDR3 protein: CASSTTGGPVSHNEQFF
CDR3 DNA: TGTGCCAGCAGCACAACGGGGGGGCCCGTTTCCCACAATGAGCAGTTCTTC
J gene: TRBJ2-1
V gene: TRBV7-2
D gene: TRBD2
clone size: NA

CDR3 protein: CAWKKGRGGNTIYF
CDR3 DNA: TGTGCCTGGAAAAAGGGGAGAGGTGGAAACACCATATATTTT
J gene: TRBJ1-3
V gene: TRBV30
D gene: NA
clone size: NA

CDR3 protein: CASSSWKTGELFF
CDR3 DNA: TGTGCCAGCAGTTCTTGGAAAACCGGGGAGCTGTTTTTT
J gene: TRBJ2-2
V gene: TRBV6-5
D gene: NA
clone size: once

CDR3 protein: CASRTGGLDPCTF
CDR3 DNA: TGTGCCAGCAGGACAGGGGGCTTAGACCCCTGCACTTTC
J gene: TRBJ1-2
V gene: TRBV2
D gene: TRBD1
clone size: NA

CDR3 protein: CASRLTRAGNTIYF
CDR3 DNA: TGTGCCAGCAGGCTGACCAGGGCTGGAAACACCATATATTTT
J gene: TRBJ1-3
V gene: TRBV6-5
D gene: NA
clone size: NA

CDR3 protein: CASSLVPQGSTGELFF
CDR3 DNA: TGTGCCAGCAGCTTAGTTCCCCAGGGGAGCACCGGGGAGCTGTTTTTT
J gene: TRBJ2-2
V gene: TRBV7-2
D gene: NA
clone size: NA

CDR3 protein: CASSEWIFGTSYEQYF
CDR3 DNA: TGTGCCAGCAGTGAATGGATTTTCGGCACATCCTACGAACAGTACTTC
J gene: TRBJ2-7
V gene: TRBV2
D gene: NA
clone size: NA

CDR3 protein: CASSLQVGTEAFF
CDR3 DNA: TGTGCCAGCAGTTTACAGGTTGGGACTGAAGCTTTCTTT
J gene: TRBJ1-1
V gene: TRBV12-3/TRBV12-4
D gene: NA
clone size: NA

CDR3 protein: CASSPGGSGNQPQHF
CDR3 DNA: TGTGCCAGCTCCCCCGGGGGCAGCGGCAATCAGCCCCAGCATTTT
J gene: TRBJ1-5
V gene: TRBV18
D gene: NA
clone size: NA

CDR3 protein: CAWRVAGNTDTQYF
CDR3 DNA: TGTGCCTGGCGTGTAGCGGGGAACACAGATACGCAGTATTTT
J gene: TRBJ2-3
V gene: TRBV30
D gene: TRBD2
clone size: NA

CDR3 protein: CASSPIGGSNQPQHF
CDR3 DNA: TGCGCCAGCAGTCCTATCGGGGGTAGCAATCAGCCCCAGCATTTT
J gene: TRBJ1-5
V gene: TRBV23-1
D gene: NA
clone size: once

CDR3 protein: CASSLRTVANTIYF
CDR3 DNA: TGTGCCAGTAGTCTTCGGACAGTCGCAAACACCATATATTTT
J gene: TRBJ1-3
V gene: TRBV19
D gene: NA
clone size: NA

CDR3 protein: CASSSGGQGHGYTF
CDR3 DNA: TGTGCCAGCAGTTCCGGAGGACAGGGCCATGGCTACACCTTC
J gene: TRBJ1-2
V gene: TRBV6-5
D gene: TRBD1
clone size: NA

CDR3 protein: CASSLVLSETQYF
CDR3 DNA: TGTGCCAGCAGCTTGGTACTCAGTGAGACCCAGTACTTC
J gene: TRBJ2-5
V gene: TRBV5-6
D gene: NA
clone size: NA

CDR3 protein: CANRVLSGRDRDTQYF
CDR3 DNA: TGTGCCAACAGGGTTTTAAGTGGGAGGGATAGAGATACGCAGTATTTT
J gene: TRBJ2-3
V gene: TRBV2
D gene: NA
clone size: NA

CDR3 protein: CASSLGTSGYNEQFF
CDR3 DNA: TGCGCCAGCAGCTTGGGAACTAGCGGCTACAATGAGCAGTTCTTC
J gene: TRBJ2-1
V gene: TRBV5-1
D gene: TRBD2
clone size: NA

CDR3 protein: CASSSDGLRSTDTQYF
CDR3 DNA: TGCGCCAGCAGCTCGGACGGACTCCGTAGCACAGATACGCAGTATTTT
J gene: TRBJ2-3
V gene: TRBV5-1
D gene: NA
clone size: NA

CDR3 protein: CASSPSGGGVKILYGYTF
CDR3 DNA: TGTGCCAGCAGTCCCTCAGGAGGGGGCGTAAAAATCCTCTATGGCTACACCTTC
J gene: TRBJ1-2
V gene: TRBV2
D gene: TRBD1
clone size: NA

CDR3 protein: CASRPFDPGGEQFF
CDR3 DNA: TGCGCCAGCAGGCCATTTGATCCTGGGGGTGAGCAGTTCTTC
J gene: TRBJ2-1
V gene: TRBV23-1
D gene: NA
clone size: NA

CDR3 protein: CASSTDPGQGKYF
CDR3 DNA: TGTGCCAGCAGTACCGACCCCGGACAGGGAAAGTACTTC
J gene: TRBJ2-7
V gene: TRBV6-5
D gene: TRBD1
clone size: NA

CDR3 protein: CASSQVGGELFF
CDR3 DNA: TGTGCCAGCAGTCAAGTCGGCGGGGAGCTGTTTTTT
J gene: TRBJ2-2
V gene: TRBV7-3
D gene: NA
clone size: NA

CDR3 protein: CASSNTGGTYGYTF
CDR3 DNA: TGTGCCAGCAGCAATACAGGGGGCACCTATGGCTACACCTTC
J gene: TRBJ1-2
V gene: TRBV7-9
D gene: TRBD1
clone size: NA

CDR3 protein: CASRESGRSYNEQFF
CDR3 DNA: TGTGCCAGCAGGGAGTCAGGGAGGTCCTACAATGAGCAGTTCTTC
J gene: TRBJ2-1
V gene: TRBV6-6
D gene: NA
clone size: once

CDR3 protein: CASTKGNNSPLHF
CDR3 DNA: TGTGCCAGCACTAAGGGAAATAATTCACCCCTCCACTTT
J gene: TRBJ1-6
V gene: TRBV2
D gene: NA
clone size: NA